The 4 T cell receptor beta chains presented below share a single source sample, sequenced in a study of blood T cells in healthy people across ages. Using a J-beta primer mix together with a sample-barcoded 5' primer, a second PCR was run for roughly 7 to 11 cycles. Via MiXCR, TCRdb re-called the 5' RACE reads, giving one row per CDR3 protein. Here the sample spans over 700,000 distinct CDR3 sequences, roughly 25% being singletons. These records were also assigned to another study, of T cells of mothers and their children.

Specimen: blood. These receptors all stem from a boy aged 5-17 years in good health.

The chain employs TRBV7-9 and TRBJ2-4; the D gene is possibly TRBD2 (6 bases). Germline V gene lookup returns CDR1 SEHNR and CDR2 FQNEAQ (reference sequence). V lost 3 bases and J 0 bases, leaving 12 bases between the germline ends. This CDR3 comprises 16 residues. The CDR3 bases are TGTGCCAGCAGCTTGGGCGGGGACCTAGCCAAAAACATTCAGTACTTC. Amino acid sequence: CASSLGGDLAKNIQYF.

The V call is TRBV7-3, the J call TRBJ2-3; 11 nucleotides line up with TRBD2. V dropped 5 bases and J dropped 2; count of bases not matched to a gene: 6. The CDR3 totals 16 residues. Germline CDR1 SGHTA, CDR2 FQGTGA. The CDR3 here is CASSKLAGASTDTQYF. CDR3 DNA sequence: TGTGCCAGCAGCAAACTAGCGGGGGCCTCCACAGATACGCAGTATTTT.

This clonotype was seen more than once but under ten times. The CDR3 reads CASKAGRAGVTETQYF. DNA of the CDR3: TGTGCCAGCAAGGCAGGTAGAGCGGGAGTGACAGAGACCCAGTACTTC. This chain joins TRBV27 and TRBJ2-5; 8 nucleotides line up with TRBD2. V shed 7 bases and J 4 bases; nucleotides not matched to a gene: 14. Germline V gene lookup returns CDR1 MNHEY and CDR2 SMNVEV (reference sequence). This CDR3 region has 16 residues.

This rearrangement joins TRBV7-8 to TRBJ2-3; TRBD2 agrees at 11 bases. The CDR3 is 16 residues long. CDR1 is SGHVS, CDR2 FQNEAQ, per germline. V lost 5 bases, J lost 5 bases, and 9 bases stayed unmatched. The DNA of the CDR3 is TGTGCCAGCAGCCAACAGACTAGCGGGGAGAGAGATACGCAGTATTTT. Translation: CASSQQTSGERDTQYF.